This T cell receptor beta chain was sequenced for a study of shared clonotypes between healthy human individuals. Trimming stripped 4 bases from V and 2 bases from J, with 11 bases between. The CDR3 is made up of 14 amino acids. Germline V CDR1 and CDR2: SGHTA, FQGNSA. As originally analysed: With immunoSEQ giving junction-only sequences and no quality scores, filtering differed. Some clones are missing from TCRdb's copy, which holds only in-frame ones; the method was immunoSEQ multiplex PCR. The DNA gave D and trimming, while V, J and clone size come from that table. The data show hundreds of thousands of clones, less than 80% seen once. Healthy adults negative for HIV, lacking recent acute infections or vaccinations, served as donors. All donors were Caucasian adults living in Nashville, Tennessee. Study-level points and caveats: It was expected that sequencing depth would affect clonotype sharing among donors.

This clone was observed a single time. The antigen is unknown. The sequenced material came from memory CD4+ T cells sorted from blood. Subset given: CD45RA-negative fraction. This rearrangement joins TRBV7-2 to TRBJ1-2; D gene ambiguous. The TCR sequence derives from a young woman in good health. CDR3 in amino acids: CASSSLVLNYGYTF. CDR3 bases: TGTGCCAGCAGCTCCCTCGTACTCAACTATGGCTACACCTTC.